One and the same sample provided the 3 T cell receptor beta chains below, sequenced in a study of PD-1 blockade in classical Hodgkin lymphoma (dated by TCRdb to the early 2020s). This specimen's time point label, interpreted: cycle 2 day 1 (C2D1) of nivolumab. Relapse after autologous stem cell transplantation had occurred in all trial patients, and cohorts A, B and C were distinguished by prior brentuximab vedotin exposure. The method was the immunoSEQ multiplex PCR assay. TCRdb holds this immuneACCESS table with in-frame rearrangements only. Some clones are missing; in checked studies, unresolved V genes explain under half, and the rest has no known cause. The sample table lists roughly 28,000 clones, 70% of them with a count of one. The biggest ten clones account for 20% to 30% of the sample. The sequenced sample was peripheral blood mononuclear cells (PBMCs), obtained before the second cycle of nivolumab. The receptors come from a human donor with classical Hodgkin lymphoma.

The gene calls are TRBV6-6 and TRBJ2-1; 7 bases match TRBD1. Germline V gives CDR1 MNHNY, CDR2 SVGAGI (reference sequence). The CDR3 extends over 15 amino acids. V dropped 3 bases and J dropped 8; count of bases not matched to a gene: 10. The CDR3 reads CASSYSSGGSYEQFF. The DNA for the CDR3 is TGTGCCAGCAGTTATTCTTCAGGGGGATCCTATGAGCAGTTCTTC.

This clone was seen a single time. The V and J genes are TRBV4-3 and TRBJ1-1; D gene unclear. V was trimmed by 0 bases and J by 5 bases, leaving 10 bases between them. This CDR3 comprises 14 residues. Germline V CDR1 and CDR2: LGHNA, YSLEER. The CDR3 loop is CASSQERGYTEAFF. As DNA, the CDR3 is TGCGCCAGCAGCCAAGAGCGGGGTTATACTGAAGCTTTCTTT.

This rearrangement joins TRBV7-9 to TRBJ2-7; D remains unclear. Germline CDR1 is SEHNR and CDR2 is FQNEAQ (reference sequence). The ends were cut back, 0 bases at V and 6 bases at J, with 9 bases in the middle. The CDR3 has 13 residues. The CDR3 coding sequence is TGTGCCAGCAGCTTAGCCCCCCGGCGCGAGCAGTACGTC. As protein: CASSLAPRREQYV.